Sequencing of this T cell receptor beta chain was carried out in a study of shared clonotypes between healthy human individuals. The data were produced by immunoSEQ multiplex PCR, yet TCRdb's version contains in-frame clones alone and is incomplete. The data hold about 1.9 million clones, with around 95% observed a single time. The CDR3 spans 14 residues. V was clipped by 8 bases and J by 9 bases; unmatched bases: 10. Germline values: CDR1 ENHRY, CDR2 SYGVKD. Naive CD8 cells comprised CD45RO-negative, CCR7-positively selected cells, excluding terminally differentiated effector memory CD45RA+ cells. J is TRBJ2-1 and V is TRBV10-3, with 10 bases aligning to TRBD2. The sequenced sample was naive CD8+ T cells from PBMCs. The source is a young man in good health. Some clones in this sample may be carry-over from other donors' samples. CDR3 in DNA: TGTGCCATCGGGACTAGCGTCCTGGGCGGTGAGCAGTTCTTC. This codes for CAIGTSVLGGEQFF.